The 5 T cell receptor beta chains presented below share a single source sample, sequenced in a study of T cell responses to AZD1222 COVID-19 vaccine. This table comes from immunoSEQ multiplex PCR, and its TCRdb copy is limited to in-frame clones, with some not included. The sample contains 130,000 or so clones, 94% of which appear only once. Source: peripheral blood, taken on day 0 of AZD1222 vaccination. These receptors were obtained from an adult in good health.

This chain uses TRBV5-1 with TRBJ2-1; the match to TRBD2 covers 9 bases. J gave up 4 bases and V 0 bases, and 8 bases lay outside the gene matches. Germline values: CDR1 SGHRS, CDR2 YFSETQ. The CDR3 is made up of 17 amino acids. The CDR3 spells CASSLGASGMPYNEQFF. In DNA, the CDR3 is TGCGCCAGCAGCTTGGGGGCTAGCGGGATGCCGTACAATGAGCAGTTCTTC.

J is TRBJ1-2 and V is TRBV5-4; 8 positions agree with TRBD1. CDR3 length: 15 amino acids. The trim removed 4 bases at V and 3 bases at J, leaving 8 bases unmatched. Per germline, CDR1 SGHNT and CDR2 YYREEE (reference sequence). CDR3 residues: CASSQGQDRHYGYTF. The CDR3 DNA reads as TGTGCCAGCAGCCAGGGACAGGATCGCCACTATGGCTACACCTTC. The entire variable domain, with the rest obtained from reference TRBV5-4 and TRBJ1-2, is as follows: ETGVTQSPTHLIKTRGQQVTLRCSSQSGHNTVSWYQQALGQGPQFIFQYYREEENGRGNFPPRFSGLQFPNYSSELNVNALELDDSALYLCASSQGQDRHYGYTFGSGTRLTVV.

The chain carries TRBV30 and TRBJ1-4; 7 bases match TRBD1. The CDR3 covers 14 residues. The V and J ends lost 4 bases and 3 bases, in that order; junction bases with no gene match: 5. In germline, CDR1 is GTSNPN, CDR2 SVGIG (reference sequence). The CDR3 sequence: CAWNRGQPNEKLFF. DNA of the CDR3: TGTGCCTGGAATAGGGGGCAGCCTAATGAAAAACTGTTTTTT.

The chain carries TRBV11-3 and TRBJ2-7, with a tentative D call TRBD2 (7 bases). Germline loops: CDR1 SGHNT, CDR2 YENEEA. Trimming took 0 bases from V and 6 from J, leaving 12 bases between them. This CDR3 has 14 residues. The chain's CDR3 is CASSLEGGDSEQYF. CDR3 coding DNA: TGTGCCAGCAGCTTAGAAGGGGGGGACTCCGAGCAGTACTTC.

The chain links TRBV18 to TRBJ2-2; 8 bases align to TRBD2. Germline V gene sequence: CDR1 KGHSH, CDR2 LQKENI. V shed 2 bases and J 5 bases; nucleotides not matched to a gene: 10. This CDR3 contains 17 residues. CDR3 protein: CASSPGIAGRGTGELFF. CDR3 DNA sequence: TGTGCCAGCTCACCAGGGATAGCGGGAAGAGGAACCGGGGAGCTGTTTTTT.